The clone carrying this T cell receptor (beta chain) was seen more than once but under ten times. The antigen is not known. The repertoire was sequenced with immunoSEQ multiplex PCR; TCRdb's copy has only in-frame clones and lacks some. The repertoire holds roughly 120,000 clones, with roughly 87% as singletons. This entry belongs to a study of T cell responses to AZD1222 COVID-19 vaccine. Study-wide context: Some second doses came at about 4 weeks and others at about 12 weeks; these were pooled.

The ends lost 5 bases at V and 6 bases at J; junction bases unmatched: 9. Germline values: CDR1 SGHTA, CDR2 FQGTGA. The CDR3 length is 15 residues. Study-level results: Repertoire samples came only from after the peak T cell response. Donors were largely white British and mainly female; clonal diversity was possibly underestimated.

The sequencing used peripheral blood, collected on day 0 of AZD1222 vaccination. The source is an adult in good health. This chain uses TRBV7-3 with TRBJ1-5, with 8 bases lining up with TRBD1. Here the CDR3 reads CASSARTGSLQPQHF. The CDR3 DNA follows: TGTGCCAGCAGCGCCCGGACAGGGAGTCTTCAGCCCCAGCATTTT.